The rows below give T cell receptor beta chains drawn from one sample of a study of technical replicates of blood from several donors. Data came from immunoSEQ multiplex PCR; TCRdb stores just in-frame clones and leaves some out. The sample has tens of thousands of clones, roughly 94% seen once. Sequenced sample: T cells isolated from PBMCs. These receptors were obtained from a human donor in good health. Each CDR3 is given with its conserved first and last residue.

length | V | CDR3
18 | TRBV10-2 | CASSEASGIPSSSYEQYF
15 | TRBV6-6 | CASSWRTGVTDTQYF
15 | TRBV27 | CASSLSAGALETQYF
17 | TRBV9 | CASSVGSGGPSTDTQYF
14 | TRBV5-1 | CASSGGSGANVLTF
15 | TRBV27 | CASSFKGARGNTIYF
15 | TRBV7-9 | CASSFDGSLNTEAFF
15 | TRBV25-1 | CASSLTGGIYNEQFF
14 | TRBV5-1 | CASRRGLGSYEQYF
14 | TRBV14 | CASSQEAGGTEAFF
16 | TRBV7-8 | CASSLDPLTGVYGYTF
15 | TRBV5-1 | CASSFGMASGNTIYF
11 | TRBV7-9 | CASTPSEEQYF